This entry is about one T cell receptor beta chain. Antigen unknown. These data come from a study of cytomegalovirus exposure and HLA in healthy donors. The CDR3 spans 12 residues. Trimming removed 8 bases from V and 5 bases from J, with 12 bases in between. Germline CDR1 reads MDHEN; CDR2 reads SYDVKM. Study findings and constraints: An analysis was carried out at a later point. It showed that HLA-associated TCR beta chains were more clonally expanded than equally common non-associated chains.

A multiplex PCR was run with 60 Vbeta primers and 13 Jbeta primers. In the original workflow: Approximately 72 million unique TCR beta chains, roughly 11 million of them shared, were counted by a later analysis. Produced via immunoSEQ multiplex PCR; TCRdb's table is partial and in-frame only. That table gives V, J and clone size, and the DNA gave D and trimming. The data contain around 150,000 clones, nearly 80% of them singletons. The source material was PBMCs. The sequence was collected from a man in his fifties in good health and CMV-seropositive. This chain uses TRBV28 with TRBJ1-1, with D unresolved. CDR3 region: CASGAGGTEAFF. The CDR3 nucleotides are TGTGCCAGCGGCGCGGGAGGGACTGAAGCTTTCTTT. Based on the CDR3 plus reference TRBV28 and TRBJ1-1, the full variable domain is DVKVTQSSRYLVKRTGEKVFLECVQDMDHENMFWYRQDPGLGLRLIYFSYDVKMKEKGDIPEGYSVSREKKERFSLILESASTNQTSMYLCASGAGGTEAFFGQGTRLTVV.